This T cell receptor beta chain was captured by sequencing in a study of vaccination and CD4 T cells after COVID-19. Overall study context: The study collected post-vaccine samples a median around 67 days after dose two, with a range of 14 to 241. Control cultures were supplied with a CEFX pool, an HIV-1 Nef pool, or no peptide at all.

The CDR3 length is 14 residues. CDR1 and CDR2 from the germline V gene are SGHNT and YYREEE (reference sequence). V lost 1 base to trimming and J lost 1 base, with 9 bases between them. Cultured CD4+ T cell DNA was sequenced using the Oncomine TCR Beta short-read assay. Cultures of CD4+ T cells served as the source for extracting genomic DNA. TCRdb re-called the PCR reads through MiXCR, storing one row per CDR3 protein. The sample carries 12,000 or so distinct CDR3 sequences, 20% to 25% recorded once. This clonotype was seen more than once but under ten times. Its matching antigen is unknown. This sample's treatment: roughly 10-day PBMC culture with coronavirus spike peptide pools or control peptides (ViraFEST assay).

This receptor was identified in a human donor who received a COVID-19 vaccine. The gene calls are TRBV5-4 and TRBJ2-7, with D tentatively TRBD1 or TRBD2 (5 bases each). The sample here was CD4+ T cells from blood, cultured in vitro, taken before SARS-CoV-2 vaccination. The DNA for the CDR3 is TGTGCCAGCAGCTTGTCAGGGACGTCCTACGAGCAGTACTTC. Amino acid sequence: CASSLSGTSYEQYF.